The clone carrying this T cell receptor (beta chain) was detected only once. This entry is derived from a study of blood T cell repertoires in COVID-19. Turning to the study itself: Sample material is recorded as cDNA or gDNA derived from T cells, B-cell-depleted T cells, or PBMCs.

The repertoire was sequenced with immunoSEQ multiplex PCR; TCRdb's copy has only in-frame clones and lacks some. This table has 60,000 to 80,000 clones, about four fifths appearing once. Germline CDR1 is SGHTA and CDR2 is FQGNSA. The CDR3 length is 13 residues. V gave up 5 bases and J gave up 7 bases; unmatched junction bases: 7. The source material was peripheral blood. The V call is TRBV7-2, the J call TRBJ2-5, with 7 bases matching TRBD2. The TCR originated in a man aged 45-60 years with active COVID-19. The CDR3 is CASSPAGARTQYF. CDR3 sequence (DNA): TGTGCCAGCAGCCCGGCGGGAGCGCGGACCCAGTACTTC.